Presented here are 19 T cell receptor beta chains from one specimen sequenced in a study of T cells after yellow fever vaccination. A single record per CDR3 protein comes from TCRdb applying MiXCR to the 5' RACE reads. In the table there are around 340,000 distinct CDR3 sequences, about 8.7% of which are singletons. Sequencing used PBMCs, obtained on the day of the first yellow fever vaccination. All receptors come from a man between 18 and 29 years old who received the YFV17D yellow fever vaccine.

In this sample, this clonotype turned up a few times. V gene TRBV5-1 combines with J gene TRBJ2-7, with D tentatively TRBD1 (6 bases). The V gene lost 0 bases and the J gene lost 6 bases, with 7 bases spanning the gap. The V gene's germline CDR1 is SGHRS and CDR2 YFSETQ. The length of the CDR3 is 12 residues. The CDR3, as DNA: TGCGCCAGCAGCTTGGACAGGGCCGAGCAGTACTTC. This encodes CASSLDRAEQYF.

The J gene is TRBJ2-7, the V gene TRBV7-2; perhaps TRBD1 as D (6 bases). The CDR3 sequence is 13 residues long. Germline V CDR1 and CDR2: SGHTA, FQGNSA. CDR3 sequence: CASSPTGFYEQCV. CDR3 nucleotides: TGTGCCAGCAGCCCGACAGGATTCTACGAGCAGTGCGTC.

In its sample, this clonotype was seen a few times. The chain joins TRBV9 to TRBJ1-4; D is perhaps TRBD1 (5 bases). The CDR3 contains 16 residues. CDR1 SGDLS and CDR2 YYNGEE come from the germline V gene. V was trimmed by 4 bases and J by 5 bases, leaving 18 bases between them. The CDR3 DNA is TGTGCCAGCAGCCCATACGGGGGTCTTGGGAATGAAAAACTGTTTTTT. It is translated as CASSPYGGLGNEKLFF.

The sample holds a few counts of this clonotype. CDR3: CASRRARAPDNQPQHF. The DNA of the CDR3 is TGTGCCAGCAGGCGTGCCAGGGCTCCGGACAATCAGCCCCAGCATTTT. This rearrangement joins TRBV6-2 or TRBV6-3 to TRBJ1-5; D is possibly TRBD1 (5 bases). V was cut by 6 bases and J by 3 bases, with 18 bases left in between. CDR1 and CDR2 (germline): MNHEY, SVGEGT. This CDR3 contains 16 residues.

In this sample, this clonotype turned up once. The CDR3 DNA reads as TGTGCCAGCAGTTACTCCGGGGGGGAAACTAATGAAAAACTGTTTTTT. Translated: CASSYSGGETNEKLFF. The chain employs TRBV6-5 and TRBJ1-4, with D possibly TRBD1 on 5 matching bases. This CDR3 has 16 residues. V lost 0 bases and J lost 1, with 9 bases in between. The germline CDR1 and CDR2 sequences are MNHEY and SVGAGI.

The chain joins TRBV7-8 to TRBJ2-5, with D possibly matching TRBD2 (7 bases). CDR3 length equals 14 residues. The germline CDR1 and CDR2 sequences are SGHVS and FQNEAQ. The ends were cut back, 6 bases at V and 5 bases at J, with 16 bases in the middle. CDR3 amino acids: CASRPRGARETQYF. The CDR3 DNA follows: TGTGCCAGCAGACCCCGGGGGGCTCGGGAGACCCAGTACTTC.

This clonotype was counted a few times. V is TRBV6-1 and J is TRBJ2-7, with a possible D match to TRBD1 (5 bases). V gave up 6 bases and J gave up 2 bases, with 14 bases separating them. The V gene's germline CDR1 is MNHNS and CDR2 SASEGT. The CDR3 is 14 residues long. This CDR3 reads CASSRHQTAYEQYV. The CDR3 nucleotides are TGTGCCAGCAGCCGACACCAGACAGCCTACGAGCAGTACGTC.

This clonotype has at least ten counts. This rearrangement joins TRBV6-2 or TRBV6-3 to TRBJ1-5; the D is unclear. Germline CDR1 and CDR2: MNHEY and SVGEGT. Trimming stripped 6 bases from V and 1 base from J, with 19 bases between. CDR3 length: 17 residues. The chain's CDR3 is CASRPIDWEGSNQPQHF. Written as DNA, the CDR3 is TGTGCCAGCAGGCCCATTGATTGGGAAGGAAGCAATCAGCCCCAGCATTTT.

This clonotype was observed many times. The rearrangement joins TRBV6-5 to TRBJ1-2; TRBD1 agrees at 10 bases. This CDR3 has 16 amino acids. Germline V CDR1 and CDR2: MNHEY, SVGAGI. V lost 2 bases and J lost 4; bases outside the gene matches: 7. DNA for the CDR3: TGTGCCAGCAGTTACCCGACAGGGGGCGAGGGCTATGGCTACACCTTC. Protein: CASSYPTGGEGYGYTF.

The CDR3 spells CASSYGASGTDTQYF. CDR3 nucleotide sequence: TGTGCCAGCAGTTACGGGGCTAGCGGCACAGATACGCAGTATTTT. This chain joins TRBV6-2 or TRBV6-3 and TRBJ2-3; D might be TRBD2 (6 bases). The V and J ends lost 2 bases and 1 base respectively, with 10 bases between them. Per the germline V gene, CDR1 is MNHEY and CDR2 is SVGEGT. The CDR3 totals 15 residues.

A note on this clonotype: One end of the junction is discordant with germline, which a read error may explain. This chain joins TRBV10-3 and TRBJ2-7; a weak D match, TRBD2 (6 bases). The germline gives CDR1 ENHRY, CDR2 SYGVKD. The CDR3 extends over 13 amino acids. The CDR3 is CATSEAGSYEQYF. The CDR3 nucleotides are TGTGCCACCAGTGAAGCGGGCTCCTACGAGCAGTACTTC.

The V and J genes are TRBV29-1 and TRBJ2-1; tentative D call: TRBD1 (6 bases). The CDR3 consists of 13 residues. Germline V gene data show CDR1 as SQVTM and CDR2 as ANQGSEA. V was pared by 5 bases and J by 4 bases, with 12 bases between. CDR3 nucleotide sequence: TGCAGCGTTAAACATCAGGGGTACAATGAGCAGTTCTTC. Protein product: CSVKHQGYNEQFF.

The chain joins TRBV29-1 to TRBJ1-5; possible D gene TRBD1, 6 bases. CDR1 and CDR2 from the germline V gene are SQVTM and ANQGSEA. The CDR3 loop spans 13 amino acids. The V end lost 6 bases, the J end lost 5 bases, and 14 bases lay between the germline ends. The CDR3 bases are TGCAGCGTGGGTGACAGGATCGATCAGCCCCAGCATTTT. It codes for CSVGDRIDQPQHF. Full variable domain (outside the CDR3, taken from reference TRBV29-1 and TRBJ1-5): SAVISQKPSRDICQRGTSLTIQCQVDSQVTMMFWYRQQPGQSLTLIATANQGSEATYESGFVIDKFPISRPNLTFSTLTVSNMSPEDSSIYLCSVGDRIDQPQHFGDGTRLSIL.

This chain connects TRBV20-1 to TRBJ2-7, with D uncertain. The germline V and J ends were trimmed by 3 bases and 1 base, with 13 bases remaining between them. This CDR3 is built from 14 residues. CDR1 is DFQATT and CDR2 is SNEGSKA in the germline V gene (reference sequence). The CDR3 loop is CSASRQPNSYEQYF. As DNA, the CDR3 is TGCAGTGCTAGTCGGCAGCCCAATTCCTACGAGCAGTACTTC.

This clonotype has more than one count but fewer than ten. The gene calls are TRBV6-6 and TRBJ1-5; perhaps TRBD1 as D (6 bases). The CDR3 totals 13 residues. Per the germline V gene, CDR1 is MNHNY and CDR2 is SVGAGI (reference sequence). With 8 bases removed from V and 9 bases from J, the gap between germline ends came to 17 bases. The CDR3 DNA follows: TGTGCCAGCCTGATGGGGGCAGATGGGCCCCAGCATTTT. Its protein product is CASLMGADGPQHF.

The chain employs TRBV4-1 and TRBJ2-1; D is possibly TRBD1 (5 bases). Deletions cut 3 bases from V and 12 bases from J, with 18 bases between. CDR1 and CDR2 (germline): MGHRA, YSYEKL. This CDR3 has 14 amino acids. The CDR3 loop reads CASSQDDGAGGQFF. In nucleotides, the CDR3 is TGCGCCAGCAGCCAGGATGATGGGGCCGGCGGGCAGTTCTTC.

The V call is TRBV2, the J call TRBJ1-4, with D unresolved. Germline assignment: CDR1 SNHLY and CDR2 FYNNEI. V was trimmed by 1 base and J by 5 bases, leaving 2 bases between them. This CDR3 spans 12 amino acids. The CDR3 DNA sequence: TGTGCCAGCAGTGAAGAAAATGAAAAACTGTTTTTT. It translates to CASSEENEKLFF. Using reference TRBV2 and TRBJ1-4 for the parts outside the CDR3, the full variable domain is EPEVTQTPSHQVTQMGQEVILRCVPISNHLYFYWYRQILGQKVEFLVSFYNNEISEKSEIFDDQFSVERPDGSNFTLKIRSTKLEDSAMYFCASSEENEKLFFGSGTQLSVL.

This clonotype was observed a handful of times. This chain links TRBV10-3 with TRBJ1-5, with D unresolved. The CDR3 runs 15 residues. Germline lookup yields CDR1 ENHRY and CDR2 SYGVKD. The germline V and J ends were trimmed by 0 bases and 5 bases, with 11 bases remaining between them. The CDR3 sequence is CAISESKGRDQPQHF. The DNA of the CDR3 is TGTGCCATCAGTGAGTCGAAAGGGAGGGATCAGCCCCAGCATTTT.

This clonotype was counted a few times. The chain couples TRBV9 to TRBJ2-6; a weak D match, TRBD2 (5 bases). Trimming took off 1 base at V and 4 bases at J, with 18 bases between the two ends. The germline CDR1 and CDR2 sequences are SGDLS and YYNGEE. The CDR3 is 18 residues long. The CDR3 nucleotides read TGTGCCAGCAGCGTACTAGGGCAAACAACGGGGGGGGCCAACGTCCTGACTTTC. It specifies CASSVLGQTTGGANVLTF. Together with reference TRBV9 and TRBJ2-6, the CDR3 gives the full variable domain: DSGVTQTPKHLITATGQRVTLRCSPRSGDLSVYWYQQSLDQGLQFLIQYYNGEERAKGNILERFSAQQFPDLHSELNLSSLELGDSALYFCASSVLGQTTGGANVLTFGAGSRLTVL.